This T cell receptor beta chain was captured by sequencing in a study of blood T cell repertoires in COVID-19. About the study: There were acute and convalescent COVID-19 samples, and they came from the United States, Italy and Spain.

Some clones are missing from TCRdb's copy, which holds only in-frame ones; the method was immunoSEQ multiplex PCR. Among about 160,000 clones listed, 84% were seen once. Between the trimmed V and J ends, which lost 2 bases and 8 bases, there was a span of 7 bases. Per germline, CDR1 GTSNPN and CDR2 SVGIG (reference sequence). This CDR3 spans 12 amino acids. The chain links TRBV30 to TRBJ1-6; possible D gene TRBD1, 6 bases. The clonotype originates from a man in his fifties or sixties who had recovered from COVID-19. Sequencing was done on a sample of PBMCs or T cells enriched from blood (not recorded which). The CDR3, as DNA: TGTGCCTGGAGTAGACAGGATTCACCCCTCCACTTT. Amino acids: CAWSRQDSPLHF.